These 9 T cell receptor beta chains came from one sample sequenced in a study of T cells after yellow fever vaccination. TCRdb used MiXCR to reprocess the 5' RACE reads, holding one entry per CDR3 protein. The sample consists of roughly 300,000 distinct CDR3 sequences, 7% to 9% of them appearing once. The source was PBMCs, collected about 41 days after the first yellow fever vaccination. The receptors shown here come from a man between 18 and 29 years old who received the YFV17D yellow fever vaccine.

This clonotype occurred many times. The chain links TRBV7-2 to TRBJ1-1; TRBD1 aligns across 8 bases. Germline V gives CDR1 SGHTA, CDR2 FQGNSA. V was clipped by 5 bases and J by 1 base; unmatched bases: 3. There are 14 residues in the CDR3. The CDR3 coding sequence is TGTGCCAGCAGCGTGGACAGGGCGAACACTGAAGCTTTCTTT. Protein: CASSVDRANTEAFF.

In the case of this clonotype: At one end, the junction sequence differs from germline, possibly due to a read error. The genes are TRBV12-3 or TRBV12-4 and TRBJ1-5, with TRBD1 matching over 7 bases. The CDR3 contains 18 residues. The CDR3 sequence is CTSSSPAGGSVRDQPQHF. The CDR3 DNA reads TGTACCAGCAGTTCCCCGGCAGGGGGGTCGGTTAGGGATCAGCCCCAGCATTTT.

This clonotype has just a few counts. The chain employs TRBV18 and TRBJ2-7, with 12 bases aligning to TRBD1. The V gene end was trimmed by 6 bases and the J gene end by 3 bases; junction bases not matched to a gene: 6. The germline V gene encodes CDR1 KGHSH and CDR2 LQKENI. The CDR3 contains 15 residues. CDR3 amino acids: CASSPGTGGIYEQYV. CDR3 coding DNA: TGTGCCAGCTCCCCCGGGACAGGGGGCATCTACGAGCAGTACGTC.

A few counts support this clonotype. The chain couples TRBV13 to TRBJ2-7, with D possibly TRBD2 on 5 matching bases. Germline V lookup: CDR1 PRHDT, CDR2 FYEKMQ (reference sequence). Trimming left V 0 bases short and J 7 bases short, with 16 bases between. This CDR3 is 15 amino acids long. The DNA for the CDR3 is TGTGCCAGCAGCTTAGGCTTTGGGGAGAATGAGGAGCAGTACTTC. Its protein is CASSLGFGENEEQYF.

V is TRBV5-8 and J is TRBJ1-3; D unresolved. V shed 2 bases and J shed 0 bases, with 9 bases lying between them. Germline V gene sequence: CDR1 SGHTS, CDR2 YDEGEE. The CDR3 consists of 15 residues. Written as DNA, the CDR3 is TGTGCCAGCAGCTTTTGGGATTTCTCTGGAAACACCATATATTTT. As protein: CASSFWDFSGNTIYF.

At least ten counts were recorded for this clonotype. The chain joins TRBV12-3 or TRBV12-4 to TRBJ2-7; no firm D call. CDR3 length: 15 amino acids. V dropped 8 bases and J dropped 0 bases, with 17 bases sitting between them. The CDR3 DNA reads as TGTGCCAGCGGCACTCCCGACGAGAGCTCCTACGAGCAGTACTTC. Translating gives CASGTPDESSYEQYF.

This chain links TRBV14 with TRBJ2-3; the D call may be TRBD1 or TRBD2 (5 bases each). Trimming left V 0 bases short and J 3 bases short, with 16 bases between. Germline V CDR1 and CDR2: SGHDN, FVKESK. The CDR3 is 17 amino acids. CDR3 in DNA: TGTGCCAGCAGCCAAGAGGGGCAAAGGGGAGCGACAGATACGCAGTATTTT. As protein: CASSQEGQRGATDTQYF.

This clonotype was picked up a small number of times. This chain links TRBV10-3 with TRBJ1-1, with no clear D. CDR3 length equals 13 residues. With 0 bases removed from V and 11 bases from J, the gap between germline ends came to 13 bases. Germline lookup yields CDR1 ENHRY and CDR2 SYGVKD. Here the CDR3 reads CAISESSRLGAFF. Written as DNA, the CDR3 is TGTGCCATCAGTGAGTCGAGTCGCTTAGGGGCTTTCTTT.

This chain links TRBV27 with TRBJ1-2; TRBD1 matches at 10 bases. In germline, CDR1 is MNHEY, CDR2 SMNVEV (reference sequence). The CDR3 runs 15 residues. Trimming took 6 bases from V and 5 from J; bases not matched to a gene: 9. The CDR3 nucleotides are TGTGCCAGCAGAGACACCGGGACAGGGGCTTATGGCTACACCTTC. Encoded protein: CASRDTGTGAYGYTF.